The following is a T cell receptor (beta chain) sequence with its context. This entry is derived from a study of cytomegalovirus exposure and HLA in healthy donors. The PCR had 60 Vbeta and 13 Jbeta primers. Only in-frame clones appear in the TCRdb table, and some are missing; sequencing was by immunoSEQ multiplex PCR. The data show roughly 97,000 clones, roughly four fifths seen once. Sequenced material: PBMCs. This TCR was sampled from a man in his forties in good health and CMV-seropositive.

CDR3 sequence (DNA): TGTGCCAGCAGCATCCGGGACAGCCACCACGAGCAGTACTTC. Its translation: CASSIRDSHHEQYF. The V gene is TRBV7-2, the J gene TRBJ2-7, with 7 bases that match TRBD1. Per germline, CDR1 SGHTA and CDR2 FQGNSA. The CDR3 sequence is 14 residues long. V lost 5 bases, J lost 5 bases, and 9 bases stayed unmatched.